The source of this TCR beta chain is a study of long-term antiretroviral therapy in people with HIV. Study overall: Of all samples, the earliest predate the 2015 immediate-ART recommendation by about a decade.

The V segment lost 8 bases and the J segment 4 bases; nucleotides outside the gene matches: 9. Germline loops: CDR1 LGHNA, CDR2 YSLEER. The CDR3 is 15 amino acids. The assay, immunoSEQ v3.0, was run at survey level. This table comes from immunoSEQ multiplex PCR, and its TCRdb copy is limited to in-frame clones, with some not included. The sample lists around 29,000 clones; 75% to 85% were seen once. The sequence derives from a man aged 35 to 55 with HIV. The sample consisted of unsorted PBMCs, taken 0.3 years after starting antiretroviral therapy. This chain uses TRBV4-3 with TRBJ2-1; the match to TRBD1 covers 9 bases. The CDR3 sequence is CASPRGQGFYNEQFF. The CDR3 nucleotides are TGCGCCAGCCCAAGAGGACAGGGGTTTTACAATGAGCAGTTCTTC.